This T cell receptor (beta chain) was obtained from a study of CD8+CD57+ T cells in acquired aplastic anemia. Study at large: On average, sorted CD4+ and CD8+ cells gave around 3 ug of DNA.

The ends were cut back, 0 bases at V and 5 bases at J, with 16 bases in the middle. The germline V gene has CDR1 ENHRY and CDR2 SYGVKD. The CDR3 extends over 16 amino acids. Worth noting for this clonotype: Its antigen is still unknown.

Study-level results: Patients shared 25 to 35 CD8+ CDR3 sequences with controls.

Genomic DNA served as template for TCR beta VDJ and CDR3 profiling. Using its own MiXCR run on the reads, TCRdb lists one record per CDR3 protein. The sample holds about 160,000 distinct CDR3 sequences, 71% seen once. Sequencing involved patients with CD8+CD57+ cell expansion previously shown by flow cytometry. The TCR originated in a human donor with aplastic anemia. The chain recombines TRBV10-3 with TRBJ1-2, with D perhaps TRBD1 (6 bases). The sequenced material came from sorted CD4+, CD8+, or CD8+CD57+ T cells (not recorded which) from PBMCs. The DNA of the CDR3 is TGTGCCATCAGTGAGTCCGGGACAATCTCTGGGTATGGCTACACCTTC. It yields the protein CAISESGTISGYGYTF.